The following is a TCR beta chain sequence with its context. Its specificity is unknown. The conserved phenylalanine or tryptophan normally closing the CDR3 is absent here, so this likely arose from a read error. The DNA is omitted, as the CDR3 cannot be located on it reliably, and the CDR3 follows TCRdb's listing. The primer mix had 60 Vbeta and 13 Jbeta primers. Clones were sequenced by immunoSEQ multiplex PCR, and TCRdb holds only the in-frame ones, with some missing. The sample has around 100,000 clones, 67% seen once. These data are taken from a study of cytomegalovirus exposure and HLA in healthy donors. Inclusive of both ends, the CDR3 amounts to 10 amino acids. Study results and limitations: A later analysis reportedly found fewer N-insertions in an Asian-associated ancestry cluster than the approximately 670-donor mean. Later on, an analysis tied 15,000 to 20,000 TCR beta sequences to HLA alleles at 0.05 false discovery rate.

Sequencing was carried out using PBMCs. This sequence was found in a man younger than 30 in good health and CMV-seropositive. V and J are TRBV21-1 and TRBJ2-4; TRBD2 is taken as the D call from the table, unchecked against the DNA. TRBV21-1 is labeled a pseudogene. The CDR3: CASSKLPESL.